This is a list of T cell receptor beta chains from one sample in a study of cytomegalovirus exposure and HLA in healthy donors. The data were produced by immunoSEQ multiplex PCR, yet TCRdb's version contains in-frame clones alone and is incomplete. The sample records 150,000 or so clones, over 75% being singletons. The specimen sequenced was PBMCs. The receptor source for this set is a male donor in good health and CMV-seronegative. Each CDR3 is given with its conserved first and last residue. Each record gives: J gene, V gene, CDR3 length, D gene, clone size, CDR3 protein, CDR3 DNA. The D gene is left open where the match is weak. Where a row states a size, it is once, few, many or the class of an expanded clone; other rows omit it.

>TRBJ2-7|TRBV7-2|13|-|-
CASSLDRATREYF
TGTGCCAGCAGCCTCGACAGAGCCACTCGGGAGTACTTC
>TRBJ2-7|TRBV9|15|-|-
CASSVSSQIFYEQYF
TGTGCCAGCAGCGTATCTTCACAGATCTTCTACGAGCAGTACTTC
>TRBJ2-1|TRBV12-2|21|-|few
CASRLFYLCQTLATNSNEQFF
-
>TRBJ1-6|TRBV9|16|-|once
CASSPTQGAGNSPLHF
TGTGCCAGCAGCCCGACACAGGGTGCAGGTAATTCACCCCTCCACTTT
>TRBJ2-2|TRBV5-1|18|TRBD2|once
CASSVLGGTYPNTGELFF
TGCGCCAGCAGCGTTCTGGGGGGGACGTACCCGAACACCGGGGAGCTGTTTTTT
>TRBJ2-5|TRBV19|15|TRBD1|-
CASSDQNRGQETQYF
TGTGCCAGTAGTGACCAAAACAGGGGCCAAGAGACCCAGTACTTC
>TRBJ1-1|TRBV6-5|15|-|-
CASSRERAGNTEAFF
TGTGCCAGCAGCCGAGAGCGGGCAGGGAACACTGAAGCTTTCTTT
>TRBJ2-3|TRBV19|15|-|-
CASSILRGSTDTQYF
TGTGCCAGTAGTATCCTCCGGGGGAGCACAGATACGCAGTATTTT
>TRBJ2-1|TRBV27|14|-|-
CASSSTISHREQFF
TGTGCCAGCAGTTCGACTATTTCGCACCGTGAGCAGTTCTTC
>TRBJ2-1|TRBV5-1|13|TRBD1|-
CASSVTGNNEQFF
TGCGCCAGCAGCGTGACAGGGAATAATGAGCAGTTCTTC
>TRBJ2-7|TRBV19|14|-|-
CASRQETGTYEQYF
TGTGCCAGTAGGCAAGAGACGGGTACCTACGAGCAGTACTTC
>TRBJ2-1|TRBV7-9|12|-|-
CASSPWGDEQFF
TGTGCCAGCAGCCCATGGGGCGATGAGCAGTTCTTC
>TRBJ2-1|TRBV4-1|16|-|few
CASSPLQSGSYNEQFF
TGCGCCAGCAGCCCCTTACAGTCCGGCTCCTACAATGAGCAGTTCTTC
>TRBJ1-6|TRBV2|15|-|-
CASSATGEGNSPLHF
TGTGCCAGCAGTGCAACGGGGGAGGGGAATTCACCCCTCCACTTT
>TRBJ1-1|TRBV9|14|TRBD1|few
CASSEGQGITEAFF
TGTGCCAGCAGCGAGGGACAGGGGATCACTGAAGCTTTCTTT